A selection of T cell receptor beta chains follows, all from one sample in a study of shared clonotypes between healthy human individuals. Some clones are missing from TCRdb's copy, which holds only in-frame ones; the method was immunoSEQ multiplex PCR. The sample shows about 1 million clones, 65% to 80% of them seen only once. Sequencing was done on a sample of memory CD4+ T cells sorted from blood. The receptors stem from a man between 18 and 29 years old in good health. Each CDR3 is given with its conserved first and last residue. Each record gives: clone size, J gene, D gene, V gene, CDR3 protein, CDR3 DNA. A D gene is named only where the DNA matches it firmly. The listing skips clone size in some rows; elsewhere it reads once, few, many or a size class.

. TRBJ2-7 TRBD1 TRBV6-1 CASRPQGAYEQYF TGTGCCAGCCGGCCGCAGGGGGCCTACGAGCAGTACTTC
. TRBJ1-6 TRBD1 TRBV25-1 CASSLDRSSYNSPLHF TGTGCCAGCAGCTTGGACAGGAGCTCCTATAATTCACCCCTCCACTTT
. TRBJ2-1 TRBD2 TRBV5-1 CASSLASGGPTNEQFF TGCGCCAGCAGCTTGGCCAGCGGGGGGCCAACAAATGAGCAGTTCTTC
once TRBJ2-2 . TRBV7-9 CASSLEQDTGELFF TGTGCCAGCAGCTTAGAGCAGGACACCGGGGAGCTGTTTTTT
. TRBJ2-3 . TRBV5-4 CASSLRGPTDTQYF TGTGCCAGCAGCTTGCGGGGACCCACAGATACGCAGTATTTT
. TRBJ2-7 TRBD1 TRBV18 CASSPPVQGARGQYF TGTGCCAGCTCACCACCTGTACAGGGGGCGCGTGGGCAGTACTTC
. TRBJ2-2 TRBD2 TRBV5-1 CASSLLPASGMGTGELFF TGCGCCAGCAGCCTATTGCCGGCTAGCGGGATGGGTACCGGGGAGCTGTTTTTT
. TRBJ2-7 . TRBV21-1 CASSGVGQGWGEQYF TGTGCCAGCAGCGGAGTAGGACAGGGATGGGGCGAGCAGTACTTC
. TRBJ2-5 . TRBV7-6 CASSLGGQSQETQYF TGTGCCAGCAGCTTGGGGGGACAGTCCCAAGAGACCCAGTACTTC
. TRBJ1-2 . TRBV5-1 CASSTDGVNYGYTF TGCGCCAGCAGCACCGACGGTGTCAACTATGGCTACACCTTC
. TRBJ2-2 . TRBV6-6 CASRRGDGELFF TGTGCCAGCAGAAGGGGGGACGGGGAGCTGTTTTTT
few TRBJ1-6 TRBD1 TRBV30 CAWRPQGARALHF TGTGCCTGGAGGCCACAGGGGGCTAGGGCCCTCCACTTT
once TRBJ2-3 . TRBV7-2 CASSLNGLDADTQYF TGTGCCAGCAGCTTAAACGGGCTTGATGCAGATACGCAGTATTTT
. TRBJ1-1 . TRBV2 CASRNRPNTEAFF TGTGCCAGCAGAAACAGGCCAAACACTGAAGCTTTCTTT
. TRBJ2-5 . TRBV10-3 CAISLRGQETQYF TGTGCCATCAGTTTACGGGGTCAGGAGACCCAGTACTTC
. TRBJ2-7 TRBD2 TRBV6-9 CASSIRELAGVEEGYEQYF TGTGCCAGCAGCATTCGCGAACTAGCGGGAGTTGAGGAGGGCTACGAGCAGTACTTC
. TRBJ2-5 . TRBV15 CATSRLLALETQYF TGTGCCACCAGCAGACTACTAGCCTTGGAGACCCAGTACTTC
. TRBJ1-1 . TRBV2 CASSASPGQGTEAFF TGTGCCAGCAGTGCCTCCCCGGGGCAAGGGACTGAAGCTTTCTTT
. TRBJ2-7 TRBD1 TRBV27 CASRTTGLVYEQYF TGTGCCAGCAGAACGACAGGGTTGGTCTACGAGCAGTACTTC
. TRBJ1-6 . TRBV10-3 CAIREQVSGNSPLHF TGTGCCATCAGGGAACAGGTTTCTGGTAATTCACCCCTCCACTTT
. TRBJ2-5 . TRBV5-1 CASTQPGMETQYF TGCGCCAGCACCCAGCCAGGGATGGAGACCCAGTACTTC
. TRBJ1-1 . TRBV5-1 CASSLTPQSYTEAFF TGCGCCAGCAGCTTGACCCCCCAGAGTTACACTGAAGCTTTCTTT
. TRBJ1-1 . TRBV6-5 CASSETGGAQAFF TGTGCCAGCAGTGAGACCGGGGGGGCCCAAGCTTTCTTT
. TRBJ1-2 . TRBV7-9 CASSPPMDPSGYTF TGTGCCAGCAGCCCTCCCATGGATCCCAGTGGCTACACCTTC
. TRBJ1-6 . TRBV9 CASSSGGRSPLHF TGTGCCAGCAGCTCCGGGGGGCGGTCACCCCTCCACTTT
. TRBJ1-4 TRBD1 TRBV6-1 CASKDRTGSGEKLFF TGTGCCAGCAAGGACAGGACCGGGTCTGGGGAAAAACTGTTTTTT
. TRBJ2-7 TRBD1 TRBV6-1 CASSEGTGGEWVLHEQYF TGTGCCAGCAGTGAAGGGACAGGGGGCGAATGGGTACTACACGAGCAGTACTTC
. TRBJ1-5 . TRBV19 CASSIDKGNQPQHF TGTGCCAGTAGTATAGATAAGGGAAATCAGCCCCAGCATTTT
. TRBJ2-1 TRBD2 TRBV2 CASRERESSYNEQFF TGTGCCAGCAGGGAGCGGGAGAGCTCCTACAATGAGCAGTTCTTC
few TRBJ2-2 . TRBV5-4 CASSPDGTGELFF TGTGCCAGCAGCCCGGACGGTACCGGGGAGCTGTTTTTT
. TRBJ2-2 TRBD1 TRBV7-9 CASSSDRVSANTGELFF TGTGCCAGCAGCTCTGACAGGGTCTCAGCGAACACCGGGGAGCTGTTTTTT
few TRBJ2-7 TRBD2 TRBV13 CASSLGSSGSVVDEQYF TGTGCCAGCAGCTTAGGGTCTAGCGGGAGTGTAGTCGACGAGCAGTACTTC
. TRBJ1-2 . TRBV30 CAWSVGGVGGYTF TGTGCCTGGAGTGTTGGGGGAGTGGGAGGCTACACCTTC
. TRBJ1-5 . TRBV5-1 CASSPEGGSNQPQHF TGCGCCAGCAGCCCGGAGGGGGGGAGCAATCAGCCCCAGCATTTT
. TRBJ2-5 . TRBV6-6 CASSSRQTPETQYF TGTGCCAGCAGTTCGCGACAAACCCCAGAGACCCAGTACTTC
. TRBJ1-2 TRBD1 TRBV18 CASSQGQGDGYTF TGTGCCAGCTCACAGGGACAGGGGGATGGCTACACCTTC
once TRBJ1-1 . TRBV5-1 CASSLGHGEGEAFF TGCGCCAGCAGCTTGGGACATGGGGAGGGGGAAGCTTTCTTT
. TRBJ2-1 TRBD1 TRBV5-1 CASSLLGQEYNEQFF TGCGCCAGCAGCTTGTTAGGACAGGAGTACAATGAGCAGTTCTTC
. TRBJ1-2 TRBD1 TRBV9 CASSGTGRGYTF TGTGCCAGCTCCGGGACAGGGAGGGGCTACACCTTC
. TRBJ2-5 TRBD1 TRBV2 CASGTGGTQYF TGTGCCAGTGGGACAGGGGGGACCCAGTACTTC
. TRBJ2-4 . TRBV25-1 CASSGGSLSQNIQYF TGTGCCAGCAGTGGAGGCAGCCTGAGCCAAAACATTCAGTACTTC
. TRBJ2-7 . TRBV12-2 CASRLVAGRPNEQYF TGTGCAAGTCGCTTAGTAGCGGGGAGGCCCAACGAGCAGTACTTC
. TRBJ2-1 TRBD1 TRBV29-1 CSAGDRVLSSYNEQFF TGCAGCGCCGGGGACAGGGTCCTTAGCTCCTACAATGAGCAGTTCTTC
once TRBJ2-2 . TRBV7-8 CASSPQGRFTGELFF TGTGCCAGCAGCCCACAGGGGAGGTTCACCGGGGAGCTGTTTTTT
few TRBJ1-6 TRBD1 TRBV6-1 CASRYGTDGNSPLHF TGTGCCAGCAGGTACGGGACAGATGGTAATTCACCCCTCCACTTT
. TRBJ2-7 . TRBV7-9 CASSLGEVYEQYF TGTGCCAGCAGCTTAGGTGAGGTTTACGAGCAGTACTTC
. TRBJ1-2 . TRBV27 CASSFSENYGYTF TGTGCCAGCAGTTTTTCAGAAAACTATGGCTACACCTTC
many TRBJ2-1 TRBD2 TRBV6-6 CASNGGGYYNEQFF TGTGCCAGCAATGGCGGGGGGTACTACAATGAGCAGTTCTTC
. TRBJ1-2 . TRBV7-9 CASSFTEHGYTF TGTGCCAGCAGCTTTACAGAACATGGCTACACCTTC
. TRBJ2-1 . TRBV10-3 CAISADFEQFF TGTGCCATCAGTGCTGACTTCGAGCAGTTCTTC
. TRBJ2-2 . TRBV7-3 CASSLSTGNTGELFF TGTGCCAGCAGCTTATCGACAGGGAACACCGGGGAGCTGTTTTTT
once TRBJ1-2 . TRBV25-1 CASSEYTGKGGYTF TGTGCCAGCAGTGAATATACAGGGAAGGGTGGCTACACCTTC
. TRBJ2-1 . TRBV5-1 CASSLVLNEQFF TGCGCCAGCAGCTTGGTTTTGAATGAGCAGTTCTTC
. TRBJ2-1 TRBD2 TRBV5-1 CASSFQTSGGEQFF TGCGCCAGCAGCTTCCAGACTAGCGGAGGGGAGCAGTTCTTC
. TRBJ2-5 . TRBV7-2 CASSPGDKPGETQYF TGTGCCAGCAGCCCGGGTGACAAGCCAGGGGAGACCCAGTACTTC
few TRBJ2-3 TRBD2 TRBV5-3 CARRRLAANCGRTDTQYF TGTGCCAGAAGGCGACTAGCGGCAAATTGTGGGCGCACAGATACGCAGTATTTT
. TRBJ1-2 TRBD1 TRBV6-1 CASRTGQNYGYTF TGTGCCAGCAGGACGGGACAGAACTATGGCTACACCTTC